Reported below is one T cell receptor beta chain. The antigen this receptor binds is unknown. Base qualities are missing; no much larger clone stands one base away. The cohort was made up of roughly 670 healthy bone marrow donors. Cohort members were all nominally healthy when sampled, although unrecorded immune exposures were likely present. The donor was CMV seropositive and belonged to the group of about 290 seropositive cohort members. A peripheral blood sample was collected from each donor, and TCR beta sequencing was performed on peripheral blood mononuclear cells. Genomic DNA was extracted from the blood cell samples with the Qiagen DNeasy Blood Extraction Kit. Counted from cysteine to phenylalanine, this CDR3 has 14 amino acids. Only the CDR3 portion is preserved as DNA: 42 bases, with reading frame beginning at the first base. V drops 6 bases and J drops 1 base, leaving 11 bases in between. CDR1 and CDR2 were assigned from the germline V gene as MDHEN and SYDVKM.

The data derive from a study of cytomegalovirus exposure and HLA in healthy donors listed by TCRdb under 2017. Background for the entire study: An earlier analysis of several hundred of the donors reported about 250 Gb of sequence data and around 110 million unique TCR beta sequences from roughly 180 million T cells. In an earlier analysis of 500 to 650 of the donors, high-throughput TCR beta sequencing was used to judge whether each TCR beta V gene segment behaved as functional or pseudogenic. To predict cytomegalovirus infection status, the study brought together high-throughput TCR immunosequencing, statistical association of individual TCRs with disease status, and machine learning. All discovery cohort repertoires had been generated using a single sequencing platform. In a later genetic analysis, genome-wide SNP genotypes for about 65% of the roughly 670 donors were used, and that subset was treated as a discovery cohort. Among some 400 genotyped donors of the cohort, an average of roughly 240,000 unique TCR beta nucleotide sequences were sequenced per donor, 15% to 20% of them non-productive. A separate validation cohort of roughly 130 different subjects was used in addition to the 666-subject first cohort. The aim of the study was to test whether cataloging public T cell receptors could identify signatures of past pathogen exposure. The number of donors typed differed by locus, with roughly 620-630 for A, B, C, DRB1 and DQB1, roughly 520 for DQA1, 600 to 610 for DPA1, and around 460 for DPB1. Among the roughly 390 genotyped donors, approximately 81% belonged to the genetic ancestry cluster associated with self-reported Caucasian donors. In the later analysis, no new phenotypic data were used to find candidate immune exposures; instead, reliance was placed on TCR beta sequences and their occurrence across donors. The study profiled the T cell repertoires of about 640 subjects by immunosequencing and related them to cytomegalovirus serostatus. A later analysis re-examined previously published TCR beta repertoires from just over 650 donors and added high-resolution HLA genotyping to investigate patterns of TCR occurrence. Class I and class II HLA loci were covered by the typing at four-digit resolution. Because of strong linkage in the cohort, five DR-DQ haplotypes were treated as single units for association and clustering. Donor age, sex, ethnicity and CMV serostatus were collected together with the repertoire data. An early release that covered more than 550 HLA-typed donors contained approximately 300 gigabases of sequencing data and around 80 million unique TCR sequences. General study outcomes and caveats: The classifier was reported to diagnose cytomegalovirus status with high specificity and sensitivity in both the original and validation cohorts. Most TCR sequences were observed very rarely across donors, whereas some public TCRs were present in many individuals. Some 16 rarely observed V segments, including chromosome 9 orphons, were excluded from the earlier analysis of several hundred of the donors because counts were too low. Linkage disequilibrium might explain the correlated functional status among segregating V segments, but an unknown experimental factor could not be excluded. Compared with the roughly 710-donor mean, donors in an Asian-associated ancestry cluster had fewer N-insertions in productive TCRs, according to a later genetic analysis. A group of highly shared sequence variants was considered likely to be a technical artifact of the sequencing pipeline. For the cohort, immune exposure information was limited to CMV serostatus. A later analysis found that most CMV-associated TCR beta chains appeared HLA-restricted, with HLA associations seemingly driven largely by CMV exposure. In a later analysis, TCR association rates were found to vary across HLA loci, with the most associated TCRs seen for DRB1 alleles and the fewest for HLA-C alleles. The authors suggested that the approach could potentially be generalized to other disease states and immunological phenotypes. Because some donors lacked HLA typing at each locus, the association tests relied only on the typed subset. A later analysis associated around 16,000 TCR beta sequences with specific HLA alleles at a false discovery rate of 0.05. Only TCR beta chains were sequenced in this cohort, and the absence of alpha or paired-chain data limited detectable features. The 87-base-pair reads could not distinguish some IMGT-functional V segments, including TRBV6-2 and TRBV6-3, so those segments were excluded. Strong co-occurrence of HLA alleles, especially DR and DQ, made assigning TCR associations to individual alleles difficult. In a later analysis, HLA-associated TCR beta chains showed more clonal expansion and lower generation probabilities than non-associated chains that were equally common. In an earlier analysis of some 500 of the donors, most TCR beta V segments appeared in productive rearrangements about 90% or about 30% of the time, broadly matching IMGT annotations. An association between a missense DCLRE1C variant and V-gene and J-gene trimming of TCR beta chains was found in a later genetic analysis and replicated in an independent cohort. In a later analysis, several top co-occurrence clusters were reported to appear linked to parvovirus B19, influenza, CMV and Epstein-Barr virus. A further reported finding was that TCR beta sequences accurately predicted the HLA-A and HLA-B alleles for most subjects in the first cohort. The study listed 164 TCR beta chains as associated with cytomegalovirus. In vitro tests confirmed that a few of the cytomegalovirus-associated TCR beta chains recognize cytomegalovirus antigens. The presence/absence analyses assumed that sequencing depth was roughly uniform across donors, and that assumption may not be true.

Receptor libraries were prepared by the immunoSEQ multiplex PCR assay. The multiplex PCR relied on a mix of 60 forward primers for TCR Vbeta segments and 13 reverse primers for TCR Jbeta segments. A multiplex PCR assay on genomic DNA amplified the CDR3 region of rearranged TCR beta genes. Amplified TCR beta libraries were sequenced as 87-base-pair reads on the Illumina HiSeq System. On the study's bioinformatics: In a later analysis, roughly 80 million unique TCR beta chains were counted across the 690 or so repertoires, and around 10 million of these chains were shared by at least two donors. To remove PCR and sequencing errors, raw reads were error-corrected and collapsed into unique sequences using a nearest-neighbor algorithm that merged closely related sequences. To assign V, D and J gene segments, CDR3 sequences were aligned to IMGT reference sequences. For a sequence to be retained, a match of at least six nucleotides to both a V gene segment and a J gene segment was required. A rearrangement was called productive if the CDR3 had no stop codons and remained in frame with V and J, and every other rearrangement was called non-productive. CDR3 was defined by IMGT convention, running from the second conserved V-encoded cysteine to the conserved J-encoded phenylalanine. In an earlier analysis of more than 550 of the donors, sequences lacking an unambiguous match to a single V gene segment were excluded. In an earlier analysis of approximately 550 of the donors, V segments were called functional above 56.7% productive rearrangements and were called segregating when the between-donor standard deviation exceeded 5%. To diagnose cytomegalovirus status from the catalog of TCR beta chain sequences, a statistical classification framework was built. In a later analysis, TCR nucleotide sequences were compared against IMGT/GENE-DB human TR gene sequences so that V and J genes could be assigned. Using the TCRdist pipeline, a later analysis assigned CDR3 sequences along with most-parsimonious VDJ recombination scenarios. In a later analysis, every TCR beta chain was defined by the combination of its CDR3 amino acid sequence and its V-gene family, and reads without a unique V-gene family were dropped. As a way to deal with suspected cross-contamination and a sequencing artifact, a later analysis dropped approximately 570 nucleotide sequences that were highly shared and had low generation probability. For each public chain, a later analysis derived a clonal expansion index from normalized ranks of inferred template counts within each repertoire. In a later analysis, generation probabilities were computed using a VDJ recombination model fitted to out-of-frame rearrangements, and the results were checked against IGoR. In a later analysis, hypergeometric tests were used to score TCR-TCR, TCR-HLA and TCR-CMV co-occurrence, with a repertoire-size bias correction applied to TCR pairs. In a later analysis, false discovery rates were estimated by permuting HLA or CMV assignments 20 times. In a later analysis, co-occurring TCRs were grouped using DBSCAN, and TCRdist sequence similarity was added for clustering within HLA-allele-positive subsets. Repertoires with fewer than 30,000 or more than 120,000 public chains were left out of co-occurrence clustering, as were about five repertoires with anomalous nucleotide sharing. Not all clones reach the TCRdb copy of this immuneACCESS table, which keeps in-frame sequences only. Checked studies attribute under half of the gap to unresolved V genes and leave the rest unexplained. That table supplies the V and J calls and clone size; D and trimming were determined from the DNA. The sample contains about 300,000 clones, 80% to 90% of them found a single time. Of the sample, less than 4.5% falls within the top ten clones.

This TCR derives from a man between 35 and 55 years old in good health and CMV-seropositive. The V and J segments used are TRBV28 and TRBJ2-3, with a tentative D gene TRBD2 over 6 matching bases. Specimen: PBMCs. The nucleotide sequence is TGTGCCAGCAGCGGGAGACCACGCACAGATACGCAGTATTTT. Its protein is CASSGRPRTDTQYF.